The 30 T cell receptor beta chains in this list originate from one sample, sequenced in a study of T cell clones after liver transplantation. Some clones are missing from TCRdb's copy, which holds only in-frame ones; the method was immunoSEQ multiplex PCR. The sample lists around 80,000 clones; around four fifths were seen once. Sequences were derived from CD4+ T cells from blood, sampled around 45 months after liver transplant. The source is a human patient who received a liver transplant. Some T cells may be supplied by the graft donor.

The chain has TRBV15 and TRBJ2-7; D is ambiguous. Per the germline V gene, CDR1 is LNHNV and CDR2 is YYDKDF (reference sequence). CDR3 length: 13 residues. V shed 0 bases and J shed 6 bases, with 9 bases lying between them. The CDR3 spells CATSRDIASEQYF. The CDR3 nucleotides are TGTGCCACCAGCAGAGATATTGCGAGCGAGCAGTACTTC.

The V call is TRBV10-2, the J call TRBJ1-3; D unresolved. The V end lost 7 bases, the J end lost 0 bases, and 7 bases lay between the germline ends. Per germline, CDR1 WSHSY and CDR2 SAAADI. The CDR3 loop spans 13 amino acids. The CDR3 region is CASKKSSGNTIYF. The DNA for the CDR3 is TGCGCCAGCAAAAAGAGCTCTGGAAACACCATATATTTT.

The V and J genes are TRBV19 and TRBJ2-6; D is uncertain. The CDR3 contains 13 residues. The V gene lost 3 bases and the J gene lost 4 bases, with 4 bases spanning the gap. The germline gives CDR1 LNHDA, CDR2 SQIVND (reference sequence). The CDR3 region is CASSIRGANVLTF. The CDR3 DNA sequence: TGTGCCAGTAGTATTAGGGGGGCCAACGTCCTGACTTTC.

In its sample, this clone is medium-sized. This sequence joins TRBV4-1 and TRBJ2-7; maybe TRBD1 (6 bases). V was shortened by 3 bases and J by 4 bases, with 16 bases between the two germline ends. CDR1 is MGHRA, CDR2 YSYEKL, per germline. The CDR3 spans 15 residues. CDR3 DNA: TGCGCCAGCAGCCATCCCGTACAGGGTATATACGAGCAGTACTTC. Residues: CASSHPVQGIYEQYF.

This rearrangement joins TRBV20-1 to TRBJ2-5; D call uncertain. This CDR3 comprises 11 residues. V gave up 4 bases and J gave up 5 bases, with 8 bases separating them. Per germline, CDR1 DFQATT and CDR2 SNEGSKA (reference sequence). The CDR3 region is CSATRSETQYF. CDR3 sequence (DNA): TGCAGTGCTACCCGCTCGGAGACCCAGTACTTC.

The V call is TRBV12-5, the J call TRBJ2-7; tentative D call: TRBD1 (6 bases). Trimming left V 3 bases short and J 4 bases short, with 13 bases between. The germline CDR1 and CDR2 sequences are LGHNT and FRNRAP. The CDR3 is 14 residues long. In DNA form, the CDR3 reads TGTGCTAGTGGTTTCCAGGACAGAATGTACGAGCAGTACTTC. This translates into CASGFQDRMYEQYF.

This CDR3 is CASTPTSGRYNEQFF. CDR3 in DNA: TGTGCCAGCACCCCGACTAGCGGGAGGTACAATGAGCAGTTCTTC. The V call is TRBV14, the J call TRBJ2-1; 13 bases agree with TRBD2. The CDR3 consists of 15 residues. V lost 7 bases and J lost 4; bases outside the gene matches: 4. Looked up from germline, CDR1 is SGHDN and CDR2 is FVKESK.

This clone came up once. The genes are TRBV7-2 and TRBJ1-3, with D unresolved. The germline V and J ends were trimmed by 5 bases and 2 bases, with 7 bases remaining between them. Germline lookup yields CDR1 SGHTA and CDR2 FQGNSA. The CDR3 contains 13 residues. CDR3 protein: CASSDKAGNTIYF. CDR3 nucleotides: TGTGCCAGCAGCGACAAGGCTGGAAACACCATATATTTT.

This rearrangement joins TRBV2 to TRBJ2-4; 7 bases agree with TRBD2. The CDR3 is 15 amino acids. V lost 8 bases, J lost 6 bases, and 13 bases stayed unmatched. Germline V gives CDR1 SNHLY, CDR2 FYNNEI. The CDR3 loop reads CASATSAYGGNIQYF. The CDR3 nucleotides read TGTGCCAGCGCCACTAGCGCCTACGGGGGAAACATTCAGTACTTC.

This rearrangement joins TRBV6-5 to TRBJ1-1; no firm D call. The V gene's germline CDR1 is MNHEY and CDR2 SVGAGI. The CDR3 runs to 11 residues. V was trimmed by 8 bases and J by 4 bases, leaving 8 bases between them. CDR3 region: CASGLATEAFF. As DNA, the CDR3 is TGTGCCAGCGGTTTGGCCACTGAAGCTTTCTTT.

The chain combines TRBV7-9 with TRBJ2-7; TRBD1 is a possible D gene (6 bases). CDR1 SEHNR and CDR2 FQNEAQ come from the germline V gene (reference sequence). V lost 1 base and J lost 2, with 9 bases in between. The CDR3 covers 14 residues. CDR3 sequence reads: CASSLVDSPYEQYF. For the CDR3, the DNA is TGTGCCAGCAGCTTAGTGGACAGCCCCTACGAGCAGTACTTC.

This clone has a single count. The J gene is TRBJ1-1, the V gene TRBV9; D is unclear. This CDR3 spans 13 amino acids. The ends were cut back, 4 bases at V and 1 base at J, with 8 bases in the middle. Germline loops: CDR1 SGDLS, CDR2 YYNGEE. The CDR3 sequence: CASSPRRNTEAFF. CDR3 nucleotides: TGTGCCAGCAGCCCGAGAAGGAACACTGAAGCTTTCTTT.

V is TRBV4-1 and J is TRBJ1-2, with D uncertain. CDR3 length equals 16 residues. Trimming took 0 bases from V and 2 from J, leaving 13 bases between them. Germline CDR1 MGHRA, CDR2 YSYEKL. CDR3 residues: CASSQDNPLRNYGYTF. The DNA for the CDR3 is TGCGCCAGCAGCCAAGATAACCCCTTGAGAAACTATGGCTACACCTTC.

The rearrangement links TRBV5-1 to TRBJ2-1; TRBD2 aligns across 11 bases. J was trimmed by 4 bases and V by 0 bases; bases with no gene match: 3. The CDR3 loop spans 16 amino acids. In germline, CDR1 is SGHRS, CDR2 YFSETQ. The CDR3, as DNA: TGCGCCAGCAGCTTGGGGACTAGCGGGCTTTACAATGAGCAGTTCTTC. This gives the protein CASSLGTSGLYNEQFF.

This clone was detected a few times. V usage is TRBV11-2 and J usage is TRBJ1-2, with D tentatively TRBD1 (6 bases). Germline V gives CDR1 SGHAT, CDR2 FQNNGV. The ends were cut back, 0 bases at V and 3 bases at J, with 23 bases in the middle. The CDR3 length is 19 residues. CDR3 in amino acids: CASSLDSAGARLFYYGYTF. CDR3 DNA sequence: TGTGCCAGCAGCTTAGATTCGGCAGGGGCGCGCCTTTTTTACTATGGCTACACCTTC.

The chain couples TRBV7-2 to TRBJ2-7; D is possibly TRBD1 (6 bases). This CDR3 has 18 amino acids. Trimming stripped 5 bases from V and 6 bases from J, with 29 bases between. The V gene's germline CDR1 is SGHTA and CDR2 FQGNSA. The CDR3 DNA sequence: TGTGCCAGCAGCCCCCGACCGGTCGGCCGGATCAGAGGGGGCGAGCAGTACTTC. Amino acid sequence: CASSPRPVGRIRGGEQYF.

J is TRBJ1-2 and V is TRBV30, with D tentatively TRBD1 (5 bases). Germline V lookup: CDR1 GTSNPN, CDR2 SVGIG (reference sequence). CDR3 length equals 14 residues. Trimming stripped 3 bases from V and 8 bases from J, with 19 bases between. The CDR3 spells CAWSPAGLYGGYTF. The CDR3 DNA follows: TGTGCCTGGAGCCCGGCAGGGTTGTACGGAGGCTACACCTTC.

The chain recombines TRBV5-1 with TRBJ2-5, with D maybe TRBD2 (6 bases). The CDR3 sequence is 15 residues long. V was clipped by 4 bases and J by 4 bases, with 17 bases between them. Germline-derived CDR1 and CDR2 are SGHRS and YFSETQ. CDR3 loop: CASSDMSGVRETQYF. In nucleotides, the CDR3 is TGCGCCAGCAGCGACATGTCGGGAGTTAGAGAGACCCAGTACTTC. The full variable domain, completed using reference TRBV5-1 and TRBJ2-5, is KAGVTQTPRYLIKTRGQQVTLSCSPISGHRSVSWYQQTPGQGLQFLFEYFSETQRNKGNFPGRFSGRQFSNSRSEMNVSTLELGDSALYLCASSDMSGVRETQYFGPGTRLLVL.

V and J are TRBV10-2 and TRBJ2-5; D is uncertain. V was pared by 8 bases and J by 5 bases, with 12 bases between. Germline V lookup: CDR1 WSHSY, CDR2 SAAADI. The CDR3 loop spans 12 amino acids. This CDR3 is CASAIAGETQYF. CDR3 bases: TGCGCCAGCGCCATTGCTGGGGAGACCCAGTACTTC.

The sample holds one count of this clone. J is TRBJ2-3 and V is TRBV9, with 10 bases that match TRBD2. V lost 4 bases, J lost 5 bases, and 10 bases stayed unmatched. The CDR3 runs 16 residues. CDR1 is SGDLS, CDR2 YYNGEE, per germline. CDR3 in amino acids: CASSLGLAGEGDTQYF. The CDR3 nucleotides read TGTGCCAGCAGCTTGGGGCTAGCGGGAGAGGGAGATACGCAGTATTTT.

The gene calls are TRBV9 and TRBJ2-3; 13 bases are shared with TRBD2. CDR3 size: 16 residues. V lost 4 bases and J lost 5; bases outside the gene matches: 7. Germline V gene sequence: CDR1 SGDLS, CDR2 YYNGEE. CDR3 nucleotide sequence: TGTGCCAGCAGCCCCGGGACTAGCGGGATGCTAGATACGCAGTATTTT. This translates into CASSPGTSGMLDTQYF. Full variable domain (remainder filled in from reference TRBV9 and TRBJ2-3): DSGVTQTPKHLITATGQRVTLRCSPRSGDLSVYWYQQSLDQGLQFLIQYYNGEERAKGNILERFSAQQFPDLHSELNLSSLELGDSALYFCASSPGTSGMLDTQYFGPGTRLTVL.

The chain recombines TRBV10-2 with TRBJ2-7; D might be TRBD1 (5 bases). V dropped 7 bases and J dropped 3 bases, with 16 bases sitting between them. The CDR3 length is 14 residues. Germline V lookup: CDR1 WSHSY, CDR2 SAAADI. The CDR3 is CASMSPYQGYEQYF. In DNA form, the CDR3 reads TGCGCCAGCATGTCTCCTTACCAGGGCTACGAGCAGTACTTC.

V usage is TRBV9 and J usage is TRBJ2-7; D might be TRBD2 (6 bases). The J call is doubtful: the DNA matches TRBJ2-5 better. The CDR3 has 16 residues. Germline assignment: CDR1 SGDLS and CDR2 YYNGEE. CDR3 sequence (DNA): TGTGCCAGCGCCTCTGGCGGGGCTAGCGTCCCAGAGACCCAGTACTTC. Its protein product is CASASGGASVPETQYF.

This clone was recorded once. The rearrangement joins TRBV19 to TRBJ1-2; 8 bases line up with TRBD1. V was clipped by 4 bases and J by 7 bases; unmatched bases: 11. CDR3 size: 15 residues. The germline CDR1 and CDR2 sequences are LNHDA and SQIVND (reference sequence). CDR3 residues: CASSTGGTGGSGYTF. Written as DNA, the CDR3 is TGTGCCAGTAGTACCGGAGGGACAGGTGGATCTGGCTACACCTTC.

This chain links TRBV7-5 with TRBJ2-7. TRBV7-5 is annotated as a pseudogene. The CDR3 totals 14 residues. The CDR3 DNA follows: TGTGTCAGAAGCTTAACCCAACCCCCCAACGAGCAGTACTTC. Translation gives CVRSLTQPPNEQYF.

The chain has TRBV5-1 and TRBJ2-1; D may be TRBD2 (6 bases). This CDR3 comprises 17 residues. The germline CDR1 and CDR2 sequences are SGHRS and YFSETQ. The V end was cut by 4 bases, the J end by 0 bases, with 17 bases between. The CDR3 nucleotides are TGCGCCAGCAGCCAGCTAGCGATAAAGAGCTCCTACAATGAGCAGTTCTTC. It encodes CASSQLAIKSSYNEQFF.

The chain has TRBV4-3 and TRBJ2-3; weak D call: TRBD2 (5 bases). Germline lookup yields CDR1 LGHNA and CDR2 YSLEER. The CDR3 is made up of 15 amino acids. V was shortened by 4 bases and J by 4 bases, with 15 bases between the two germline ends. This chain's CDR3 is CASSPLGRVADTQYF. CDR3 DNA sequence: TGCGCCAGCAGCCCCCTTGGGCGGGTAGCAGATACGCAGTATTTT.

The chain employs TRBV9 and TRBJ1-3, with D possibly matching TRBD1 (5 bases). The CDR3 runs 14 residues. Germline V gene data show CDR1 as SGDLS and CDR2 as YYNGEE. V was trimmed by 4 bases and J by 4 bases, leaving 12 bases between them. CDR3 DNA sequence: TGTGCCAGCAGCCCCCAGGGTGGAGGAAACACCATATATTTT. The encoded protein is CASSPQGGGNTIYF.

The rearrangement links TRBV5-8 to TRBJ2-1, with D uncertain. CDR3 length: 17 amino acids. Looked up from germline, CDR1 is SGHTS and CDR2 is YDEGEE. The V end was cut by 3 bases, the J end by 6 bases, with 22 bases between. The DNA for the CDR3 is TGTGCCAGCAGCTCCCAGTCCCCTCTTTTAGTAAGCAATGAGCAGTTCTTC. Translating gives CASSSQSPLLVSNEQFF.

V usage is TRBV6-6 and J usage is TRBJ1-5, with D hard to call. Between the trimmed V and J ends, which lost 6 bases and 6 bases, there was a span of 12 bases. CDR3 length: 13 amino acids. Germline loops: CDR1 MNHNY, CDR2 SVGAGI (reference sequence). The CDR3 sequence: CASSSQRPQPQHF. CDR3 sequence (DNA): TGTGCCAGCAGCTCCCAGAGGCCTCAGCCCCAGCATTTT.